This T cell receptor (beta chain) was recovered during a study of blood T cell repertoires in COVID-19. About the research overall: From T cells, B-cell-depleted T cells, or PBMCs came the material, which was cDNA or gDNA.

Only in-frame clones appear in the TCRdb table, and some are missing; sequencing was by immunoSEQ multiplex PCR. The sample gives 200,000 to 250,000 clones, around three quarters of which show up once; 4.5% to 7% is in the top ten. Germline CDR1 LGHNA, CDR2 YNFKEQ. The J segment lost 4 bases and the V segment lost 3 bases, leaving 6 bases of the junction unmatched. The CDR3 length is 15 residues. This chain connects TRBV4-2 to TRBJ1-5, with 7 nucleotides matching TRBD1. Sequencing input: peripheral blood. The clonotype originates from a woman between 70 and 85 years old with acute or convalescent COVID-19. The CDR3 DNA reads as TGTGCCAGCAGCCAGTACAGGGGAGGTAATCAGCCCCAGCATTTT. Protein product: CASSQYRGGNQPQHF.